Below, one T cell receptor beta chain is given with its context. Methods used by the authors: Reference gene primer amplification gave nucleated cell count estimates. The repertoire was sequenced with immunoSEQ multiplex PCR; TCRdb's copy has only in-frame clones and lacks some. V, J and clone size are taken as reported in that table, and D and trimming were inferred from the DNA itself. The table shows some 73,000 clones, with around four fifths occurring only once. V lost 10 bases to trimming and J lost 7 bases; unmatched junction nucleotides: 7. This CDR3 is built from 13 residues. The germline V gene has CDR1 MNHEY and CDR2 SVGAGI. The sample is drawn from a study of blood T cell repertoires in COVID-19. Study-wide background: Spain, Italy and the United States supplied samples that represented acute and convalescent COVID-19. PBMCs, B-cell-depleted T cells, or T cells provided the cDNA or gDNA that made up the material.

The chain has TRBV6-5 and TRBJ1-6; TRBD1 agrees at 7 bases. The TCR sequence derives from a man aged 60 to 75 with acute or convalescent COVID-19. Input material: peripheral blood. The CDR3 sequence is CATSGQQNSPLHF. DNA for the CDR3: TGTGCCACGTCGGGACAGCAAAATTCACCCCTCCACTTT.